These 20 T cell receptor beta chains were all obtained from the same sample, sequenced in a study of cytomegalovirus exposure and HLA in healthy donors. PCR primers comprised 60 Vbeta and 13 Jbeta primers. TCRdb's table, derived via immunoSEQ multiplex PCR, lists solely in-frame clones and lacks some. The sample records 90,000 to 110,000 clones, roughly three quarters being singletons. Sequencing input: PBMCs. These TCRs come from a man between 35 and 55 years old in good health and CMV-seronegative.

V and J are TRBV2 and TRBJ2-6; maybe TRBD1 (6 bases). Germline V lookup: CDR1 SNHLY, CDR2 FYNNEI. Trimming removed 5 bases from V and 6 bases from J, with 14 bases in between. The CDR3 runs to 15 residues. Here the CDR3 reads CASSLQGSQANVLTF. The CDR3 DNA is TGTGCCAGCAGTTTACAGGGTTCTCAGGCCAACGTCCTGACTTTC.

J is TRBJ1-2 and V is TRBV6-1; TRBD1 aligns across 9 bases. Trimming cost V 2 bases and J 7 bases; bases outside gene matches: 17. The V gene's germline CDR1 is MNHNS and CDR2 SASEGT. The CDR3 has 18 amino acids. The chain's CDR3 is CASSENTLSQGAQGGYTF. Here the CDR3 DNA reads TGTGCCAGCAGTGAAAACACGCTATCACAGGGGGCGCAGGGTGGCTACACCTTC.

This clone was picked up a small number of times. The rearrangement links TRBV11-2 to TRBJ2-7; TRBD2 might be the D (7 bases). V was cut by 6 bases and J by 5 bases, with 11 bases left in between. This CDR3 has 12 residues. Germline CDR1 reads SGHAT; CDR2 reads FQNNGV. CDR3 amino acids: CASSRGANEQYF. Here the CDR3 DNA reads TGTGCCAGCAGTCGGGGGGCTAACGAGCAGTACTTC.

The chain has TRBV6-6 and TRBJ2-7; the match to TRBD1 covers 7 bases. Losses at the gene ends were 6 bases for V and 0 bases for J; bases not matched to a gene: 5. This CDR3 contains 14 residues. The germline gives CDR1 MNHNY, CDR2 SVGAGI (reference sequence). CDR3 coding DNA: TGTGCCAGCAGCCGCGAGGGGGCCTCCTACGAGCAGTACTTC. This codes for CASSREGASYEQYF.

This chain joins TRBV7-2 and TRBJ2-7; 7 nucleotides align to TRBD1. The germline V gene encodes CDR1 SGHTA and CDR2 FQGNSA. The CDR3 consists of 14 residues. V shed 1 base and J 4 bases; nucleotides not matched to a gene: 4. In nucleotides, the CDR3 is TGTGCCAGCAGCTTAGGGGACAGCTTTTACGAGCAGTACTTC. It specifies CASSLGDSFYEQYF.

The chain links TRBV30 to TRBJ2-6; D might be TRBD2 (6 bases). CDR1 GTSNPN and CDR2 SVGIG come from the germline V gene (reference sequence). The length of the CDR3 is 18 residues. V shed 4 bases and J shed 0 bases, with 19 bases lying between them. Here the CDR3 DNA reads TGTGCCTGGAAACCCCATGGGGGGACCCCCTCTGGGGCCAACGTCCTGACTTTC. This codes for CAWKPHGGTPSGANVLTF.

The CDR3 loop is CASRWSPNEKLFF. The CDR3 nucleotides read TGTGCCAGCCGGTGGAGCCCTAATGAAAAACTGTTTTTT. The J gene is TRBJ1-4, the V gene TRBV6-5; no clear D gene. The germline V gene encodes CDR1 MNHEY and CDR2 SVGAGI. The length of the CDR3 is 13 residues. V lost 8 bases, J lost 3 bases, and 10 bases lay in between.

V and J are TRBV14 and TRBJ2-7, with D perhaps matching TRBD2 (5 bases). The V gene's germline CDR1 is SGHDN and CDR2 FVKESK. There are 15 residues in the CDR3. V was shortened by 4 bases and J by 7 bases, with 20 bases between the two germline ends. The CDR3, as DNA: TGTGCCAGCAGCCCAATCCCGGGGAGACTTGGAGAGCAGTACTTC. This gives the protein CASSPIPGRLGEQYF.

This chain uses TRBV30 with TRBJ1-1; D uncertain. Trimming took off 0 bases at V and 0 bases at J, with 5 bases between the two ends. The CDR3 has 13 residues. From germline, CDR1 is GTSNPN and CDR2 SVGIG (reference sequence). The CDR3 DNA is TGTGCCTGGAGTGTCGGGATGAACACTGAAGCTTTCTTT. This translates into CAWSVGMNTEAFF.

This clone has only one observation. V is TRBV18 and J is TRBJ2-7; 7 nucleotides match TRBD2. Looked up from germline, CDR1 is KGHSH and CDR2 is LQKENI. After removal of 3 bases from V and 1 base from J, the junction contained 12 bases not matched to a gene. The CDR3 is 17 residues long. The CDR3 loop reads CASSPFTLAEGSYEQYF. For the CDR3, the DNA is TGTGCCAGCTCACCTTTTACGCTAGCGGAGGGGTCCTACGAGCAGTACTTC.

The V gene is TRBV6-6, the J gene TRBJ2-2; D remains unclear. Germline CDR1 is MNHNY and CDR2 is SVGAGI (reference sequence). The CDR3 runs to 14 residues. Trimming took off 7 bases at V and 0 bases at J, with 9 bases between the two ends. The CDR3 coding sequence is TGTGCCAGCAAACTATTCTCGAACACCGGGGAGCTGTTTTTT. This codes for CASKLFSNTGELFF.

This clone was observed once. This sequence joins TRBV2 and TRBJ2-7; 7 bases align to TRBD2. Germline loops: CDR1 SNHLY, CDR2 FYNNEI. Unmatched junction bases numbered 10, after V lost 3 bases and J lost 5 bases. This CDR3 comprises 15 residues. CDR3 DNA: TGTGCCAGCAGTGAGTCGGCGGGAGTGGAGGACGAGCAGTACTTC. This gives the protein CASSESAGVEDEQYF.

This clone was picked up a small number of times. The chain couples TRBV4-2 to TRBJ1-5; no clear D gene. Per the germline V gene, CDR1 is LGHNA and CDR2 is YNFKEQ. The V end lost 0 bases, the J end lost 4 bases, and 4 bases lay between the germline ends. The CDR3 runs 13 residues. The CDR3 sequence is CASSQDKNQPQHF. CDR3 nucleotide sequence: TGTGCCAGCAGCCAAGATAAAAATCAGCCCCAGCATTTT.

This clone was counted only a few times. This sequence joins TRBV5-6 and TRBJ1-3; possible D gene TRBD1, 6 bases. Germline values: CDR1 SGHDT, CDR2 YYEEEE. The length of the CDR3 is 16 residues. The V end was cut by 2 bases, the J end by 0 bases, with 12 bases between. DNA of the CDR3: TGTGCCAGCAGCTTCGGGACATTCCGCTCTGGAAACACCATATATTTT. It is translated as CASSFGTFRSGNTIYF.

The chain joins TRBV15 to TRBJ2-1, with D perhaps TRBD2 (6 bases). The CDR3 covers 13 residues. The V gene lost 3 bases and the J gene lost 14 bases, with 17 bases spanning the gap. Germline CDR1 LNHNV, CDR2 YYDKDF (reference sequence). CDR3 sequence: CATSSHRDSLEFF. CDR3 nucleotides: TGTGCCACCAGCAGTCATCGGGACTCCCTGGAGTTCTTC.

The chain recombines TRBV29-1 with TRBJ1-2, with D possibly matching TRBD1 (5 bases). Per the germline V gene, CDR1 is SQVTM and CDR2 is ANQGSEA. V lost 5 bases and J 2 bases, leaving 9 bases between the germline ends. The CDR3 spans 12 residues. The chain's CDR3 is CSVPTVNYGYTF. The CDR3 DNA sequence: TGCAGCGTTCCGACAGTGAACTATGGCTACACCTTC.

V gene TRBV5-1 combines with J gene TRBJ2-7; the match to TRBD2 covers 7 bases. Per the germline V gene, CDR1 is SGHRS and CDR2 is YFSETQ. This CDR3 has 15 residues. With V trimmed by 0 bases and J by 0 bases, 3 bases remained unmatched. The CDR3 is CASSLGRGSSYEQYF. In DNA form, the CDR3 reads TGCGCCAGCAGCTTGGGCCGCGGGAGCTCCTACGAGCAGTACTTC.

The V gene is TRBV28, the J gene TRBJ1-5; maybe TRBD1 (6 bases). V lost 3 bases and J 0 bases, leaving 15 bases between the germline ends. The CDR3 length is 17 residues. The germline CDR1 and CDR2 sequences are MDHEN and SYDVKM. CDR3 in DNA: TGTGCCAGCAGTTTCTCAGGGGTACAGCATAGCAATCAGCCCCAGCATTTT. The encoded protein is CASSFSGVQHSNQPQHF.

This chain uses TRBV14 with TRBJ2-6; D is uncertain. This CDR3 is built from 13 residues. CDR1 SGHDN and CDR2 FVKESK come from the germline V gene. Trimming stripped 6 bases from V and 0 bases from J, with 3 bases between. The CDR3 DNA reads as TGTGCCAGCAGTCGCTCTGGGGCCAACGTCCTGACTTTC. Translated, it gives CASSRSGANVLTF.

The chain carries TRBV4-1 and TRBJ2-1; the match to TRBD2 covers 7 bases. The CDR3 is 16 amino acids. The V gene end was trimmed by 0 bases and the J gene end by 0 bases; junction bases not matched to a gene: 2. In germline, CDR1 is MGHRA, CDR2 YSYEKL. The CDR3 nucleotides are TGCGCCAGCAGCCAAGAGCGGGGGAGCTCCTACAATGAGCAGTTCTTC. This codes for CASSQERGSSYNEQFF.